Listed below are T cell receptor beta chains from one sample, sequenced in a study of blood T cell repertoires in COVID-19. Clones were read by immunoSEQ multiplex PCR, and TCRdb kept only the in-frame ones, dropping some. The sample holds 100,000 to 150,000 clones, approximately 83% seen once. The sequenced sample was peripheral blood. These receptors all stem from a man at least 80 years old with active or convalescent COVID-19. Both conserved end residues are part of each CDR3. The D gene is left open where the match is weak. Rows give clone size only sometimes, using once, few, many, or a class for an expanded clone.

D gene: TRBD1; J gene: TRBJ2-3; V gene: TRBV19; clone size: -; CDR3 protein: CATKVTGAGDTQYF; CDR3 DNA: TGTGCCACCAAGGTGACAGGGGCGGGAGATACGCAGTATTTT
D gene: TRBD2; J gene: TRBJ2-7; V gene: TRBV9; clone size: once; CDR3 protein: CASSVDYGGGLYEQYF; CDR3 DNA: TGTGCCAGCAGCGTAGATTACGGCGGGGGGTTATACGAGCAGTACTTC
D gene: -; J gene: TRBJ1-5; V gene: TRBV19; clone size: -; CDR3 protein: CASTSGRNQPQHF; CDR3 DNA: TGTGCCAGTACCTCTGGGCGTAATCAGCCCCAGCATTTT
D gene: -; J gene: TRBJ2-7; V gene: TRBV4-1; clone size: few; CDR3 protein: CASSQGSFSSDEQYF; CDR3 DNA: TGCGCCAGCAGCCAAGGGTCGTTTAGTAGTGACGAGCAGTACTTC
D gene: -; J gene: TRBJ2-2; V gene: TRBV7-2; clone size: -; CDR3 protein: CASSPRGWGNTGELFF; CDR3 DNA: TGTGCCAGCAGCCCCAGGGGTTGGGGGAACACCGGGGAGCTGTTTTTT
D gene: TRBD1; J gene: TRBJ1-2; V gene: TRBV7-2; clone size: -; CDR3 protein: CASSSRTGGGYGYTF; CDR3 DNA: TGTGCCAGCAGCTCCCGGACAGGGGGGGGGTATGGCTACACCTTC
D gene: -; J gene: TRBJ1-2; V gene: TRBV28; clone size: -; CDR3 protein: CASTLAGEVYGYTF; CDR3 DNA: TGTGCCAGCACCCTCGCCGGGGAGGTCTATGGCTACACCTTC
D gene: -; J gene: TRBJ2-5; V gene: TRBV5-4; clone size: -; CDR3 protein: CASSLDGRSGLETQYF; CDR3 DNA: TGTGCCAGCAGCTTGGATGGGAGATCGGGTTTGGAGACCCAGTACTTC
D gene: TRBD2; J gene: TRBJ2-7; V gene: TRBV11-2; clone size: -; CDR3 protein: CASSFSGGPFHEQYF; CDR3 DNA: TGTGCCAGCAGCTTTAGCGGGGGGCCGTTCCACGAGCAGTACTTC
D gene: TRBD1; J gene: TRBJ1-4; V gene: TRBV18; clone size: -; CDR3 protein: CASSPISPTGGREKLFF; CDR3 DNA: TGTGCCAGCTCCCCAATTAGCCCTACAGGGGGCAGAGAAAAACTGTTTTTT
D gene: TRBD1; J gene: TRBJ2-3; V gene: TRBV2; clone size: many; CDR3 protein: CASSANRGDTQYF; CDR3 DNA: TGTGCCAGCAGCGCTAACAGGGGAGATACGCAGTATTTT
D gene: TRBD1; J gene: TRBJ1-2; V gene: TRBV4-3; clone size: -; CDR3 protein: CASSPQRQGGGYTF; CDR3 DNA: TGCGCCAGCAGCCCGCAACGACAGGGCGGGGGCTACACCTTC
D gene: -; J gene: TRBJ2-7; V gene: TRBV6-5; clone size: -; CDR3 protein: CASSYMGGAAYEQYF; CDR3 DNA: TGTGCCAGCAGTTACATGGGCGGGGCCGCCTACGAGCAGTACTTC
D gene: TRBD2; J gene: TRBJ2-2; V gene: TRBV2; clone size: once; CDR3 protein: CASSETGGLTGELFF; CDR3 DNA: TGTGCCAGCAGTGAAACGGGGGGACTCACCGGGGAGCTGTTTTTT
D gene: -; J gene: TRBJ1-2; V gene: TRBV3-1/TRBV3-2; clone size: -; CDR3 protein: CASSQGLHLGYGYTF; CDR3 DNA: TGTGCCAGCAGCCAAGGACTGCACCTTGGGTATGGCTACACCTTC
D gene: -; J gene: TRBJ1-1; V gene: TRBV6-5; clone size: -; CDR3 protein: CASSYRELTEAFF; CDR3 DNA: TGTGCCAGCAGTTACCGGGAGCTCACTGAAGCTTTCTTT
D gene: TRBD2; J gene: TRBJ2-3; V gene: TRBV11-1; clone size: -; CDR3 protein: CASSFRGGRDTQYF; CDR3 DNA: TGTGCCAGCAGCTTCCGCGGGGGACGAGATACGCAGTATTTT
D gene: TRBD1; J gene: TRBJ1-4; V gene: TRBV3-1/TRBV3-2; clone size: -; CDR3 protein: CASSQPKIWPGQSNEKLFF; CDR3 DNA: TGTGCCAGCAGCCAGCCTAAGATATGGCCGGGACAGTCTAATGAAAAACTGTTTTTT
D gene: -; J gene: TRBJ1-5; V gene: TRBV28; clone size: -; CDR3 protein: CASRGGGNSNQPQHF; CDR3 DNA: TGTGCCAGCAGAGGAGGAGGGAATAGCAATCAGCCCCAGCATTTT
D gene: -; J gene: TRBJ2-4; V gene: TRBV19; clone size: -; CDR3 protein: CASSIRAGSAKNIQYF; CDR3 DNA: TGTGCCAGTAGTATACGGGCAGGGTCGGCCAAAAACATTCAGTACTTC
D gene: TRBD2; J gene: TRBJ2-5; V gene: TRBV3-1/TRBV3-2; clone size: -; CDR3 protein: CASSQDPSGGQETQYF; CDR3 DNA: TGTGCCAGCAGCCAAGACCCTAGCGGGGGCCAAGAGACCCAGTACTTC
D gene: TRBD2; J gene: TRBJ2-1; V gene: TRBV9; clone size: -; CDR3 protein: CASSWGLAGEGRNEQFF; CDR3 DNA: TGTGCCAGCAGCTGGGGACTAGCGGGAGAAGGACGCAATGAGCAGTTCTTC
D gene: TRBD2; J gene: TRBJ2-7; V gene: TRBV5-1; clone size: -; CDR3 protein: CASSLMGGSSYEQYF; CDR3 DNA: TGCGCCAGCAGCTTGATGGGGGGGAGCTCCTACGAGCAGTACTTC
D gene: -; J gene: TRBJ1-2; V gene: TRBV6-1; clone size: -; CDR3 protein: CASSEGRIYGYTF; CDR3 DNA: TGTGCCAGCAGTGAAGGGCGGATCTATGGCTACACCTTC
D gene: TRBD2; J gene: TRBJ2-7; V gene: TRBV18; clone size: -; CDR3 protein: CASSPEVAGGPGDEQYF; CDR3 DNA: TGTGCCAGCTCACCTGAGGTAGCGGGAGGCCCGGGGGACGAGCAGTACTTC
D gene: -; J gene: TRBJ1-2; V gene: TRBV21-1; clone size: -; CDR3 protein: CASSKIAGGTGFYGYTF; CDR3 DNA: TGTGCCAGCAGCAAAATCGCTGGCGGGACAGGGTTCTATGGCTACACCTTC
D gene: TRBD1; J gene: TRBJ1-1; V gene: TRBV12-3/TRBV12-4; clone size: -; CDR3 protein: CASSLGQGIEAFF; CDR3 DNA: TGTGCCAGCAGTTTGGGACAGGGCATAGAAGCTTTCTTT
D gene: TRBD2; J gene: TRBJ2-3; V gene: TRBV5-1; clone size: -; CDR3 protein: CASSLAGAGKSTDTQYF; CDR3 DNA: TGCGCCAGCAGTCTAGCGGGAGCGGGTAAGAGCACAGATACGCAGTATTTT
D gene: -; J gene: TRBJ2-1; V gene: TRBV2; clone size: -; CDR3 protein: CASSVQEYGEQFF; CDR3 DNA: TGTGCCAGCAGTGTACAGGAATACGGAGAGCAGTTCTTC
D gene: -; J gene: TRBJ1-5; V gene: TRBV6-5; clone size: once; CDR3 protein: CASRRREGNQPQHF; CDR3 DNA: TGTGCCAGCCGGAGGAGGGAGGGCAATCAGCCCCAGCATTTT